These 9 T cell receptor beta chains share one sample of origin, sequenced in a study of blood T cell repertoires in COVID-19. The assay was immunoSEQ multiplex PCR, and TCRdb's table has in-frame clones only and misses some. This table holds around 200,000 clones, roughly 85% found once. Sequenced input: PBMCs or T cells enriched from blood (not recorded which). All receptors come from a woman aged 40-49 years with acute COVID-19.

The J gene is TRBJ1-1, the V gene TRBV4-3; the D gene is possibly TRBD1 (5 bases). The V and J ends lost 0 bases and 0 bases respectively, with 11 bases between them. The CDR3 has 16 amino acids. The germline V gene encodes CDR1 LGHNA and CDR2 YSLEER. The DNA for the CDR3 is TGCGCCAGCAGCCAAGATCCAGGACATATGAACACTGAAGCTTTCTTT. Residues: CASSQDPGHMNTEAFF.

V usage is TRBV7-9 and J usage is TRBJ2-7; no definite D call. CDR1 and CDR2 from the germline V gene are SEHNR and FQNEAQ (reference sequence). The CDR3 loop spans 12 amino acids. V dropped 5 bases and J dropped 4 bases, with 9 bases sitting between them. DNA for the CDR3: TGTGCCAGCAGCCCTGACAATTACGAGCAGTACTTC. Translating gives CASSPDNYEQYF.

J is TRBJ1-1 and V is TRBV7-8; D may be TRBD1 (6 bases). The germline CDR1 and CDR2 sequences are SGHVS and FQNEAQ. The V end lost 5 bases, the J end lost 1 base, and 14 bases lay between the germline ends. This CDR3 has 15 amino acids. CDR3 sequence (DNA): TGTGCCAGCAGCGCTACGAGGGGGAAGAACACTGAAGCTTTCTTT. Translating gives CASSATRGKNTEAFF.

This sequence joins TRBV7-3 and TRBJ2-3; D gene ambiguous. Trimming pared 1 base from V and 0 bases from J, leaving 11 bases between. CDR3 length: 16 amino acids. Germline V CDR1 and CDR2: SGHTA, FQGTGA. The CDR3 nucleotides are TGTGCCAGCAGCTTAAGCGGCGAATCTAGCACAGATACGCAGTATTTT. This translates into CASSLSGESSTDTQYF. Variable domain in full (rest from reference TRBV7-3 and TRBJ2-3): GAGVSQTPSNKVTEKGKYVELRCDPISGHTALYWYRQSLGQGPEFLIYFQGTGAADDSGLPNDRFFAVRPEGSVSTLKIQRTERGDSAVYLCASSLSGESSTDTQYFGPGTRLTVL.

The chain employs TRBV5-6 and TRBJ2-3; possible D gene TRBD2, 7 bases. The ends were cut back, 4 bases at V and 3 bases at J, with 18 bases in the middle. Germline-derived CDR1 and CDR2 are SGHDT and YYEEEE. This CDR3 is built from 16 residues. CDR3 region: CASSPERGGMTDTQYF. The DNA of the CDR3 is TGTGCCAGCAGCCCCGAGAGGGGGGGGATGACAGATACGCAGTATTTT. The complete variable domain, with remaining parts taken from reference TRBV5-6 and TRBJ2-3, reads DAGVTQSPTHLIKTRGQQVTLRCSPKSGHDTVSWYQQALGQGPQFIFQYYEEEERQRGNFPDRFSGHQFPNYSSELNVNALLLGDSALYLCASSPERGGMTDTQYFGPGTRLTVL.

As DNA, the CDR3 is TGTGCCAGCAGTCGGGAGGCAGGTGACTATGGCTACACCTTC. Residues: CASSREAGDYGYTF. The chain recombines TRBV6-2 or TRBV6-3 with TRBJ1-2; D remains unclear. V was clipped by 5 bases and J by 3 bases, with 13 bases between them. The V gene's germline CDR1 is MNHEY and CDR2 SVGEGT. The CDR3 contains 14 residues.

This clone was detected a few times. This chain uses TRBV5-4 with TRBJ2-2, with a tentative D call TRBD2 (5 bases). Trimming pared 5 bases from V and 0 bases from J, leaving 14 bases between. From germline, CDR1 is SGHNT and CDR2 YYREEE (reference sequence). The CDR3 is 16 residues long. This CDR3 is CASRSSRQANTGELFF. CDR3 DNA: TGTGCCAGCAGGTCTAGCAGGCAAGCGAACACCGGGGAGCTGTTTTTT.

With respect to this clone: The sample carries other DNA sequences with the same CDR3. This chain connects TRBV18 to TRBJ1-1, with D possibly TRBD1 on 6 matching bases. Germline V gene data show CDR1 as KGHSH and CDR2 as LQKENI. V was shortened by 3 bases and J by 6 bases, with 8 bases between the two germline ends. The CDR3 runs 12 residues. DNA of the CDR3: TGTGCCAGCTCACCGGGGGCTGCTGAAGCTTTCTTT. This translates into CASSPGAAEAFF.

The chain joins TRBV3-1 (or the pseudogene TRBV3-2) to TRBJ2-2; the match to TRBD2 covers 12 bases. The CDR3 is 18 residues long. The ends lost 1 base at V and 0 bases at J; junction bases unmatched: 3. The germline V gene encodes CDR1 LGHDT and CDR2 YNNKEL (reference sequence). CDR3 nucleotide sequence: TGTGCCAGCAGCCAAGGACTAGCGGGGGTCTCGAACACCGGGGAGCTGTTTTTT. This sequence encodes CASSQGLAGVSNTGELFF.